These T cell receptor beta chains were read from a single sample in a study of blood T cells in healthy people across ages. TCRdb analysed the 5' RACE reads with MiXCR anew, one entry per CDR3 protein. The table has fewer than 1,200,000 distinct CDR3 sequences, 25% seen once. The same data also contributed to another study, on T cells of mothers and their children.

The sample consisted of blood. The receptors were gathered from a girl aged 2-9 years in good health. Each CDR3 is given with its conserved first and last residue. Each record gives: V gene, J gene, clone size, D gene, CDR3 DNA, CDR3 protein. The D gene is left open where the match is weak. Clone size, where shown, is once, few, many, or a class for clones that have expanded.

V: TRBV20-1; J: TRBJ2-7; size: .; D: TRBD1; DNA: TGCAGTGCTAGACCTGAAGACAGGGATCAAGACGAGCAGTACTTC; CDR3: CSARPEDRDQDEQYF
V: TRBV28; J: TRBJ1-2; size: few; D: TRBD1; DNA: TGTGCCAGCAGGCCTACAGGGGGCGCGGTGCCTGGCTACACCTTC; CDR3: CASRPTGGAVPGYTF
V: TRBV29-1; J: TRBJ2-7; size: .; D: TRBD1; DNA: TGCAGCGTTAATGGACAGGCCTACGAGCAGTACTTC; CDR3: CSVNGQAYEQYF
V: TRBV7-3; J: TRBJ2-1; size: .; D: .; DNA: TGTGCCAGCAGCTCGGGACTCCGAGGTTTCAATGAGCAGTTCTTC; CDR3: CASSSGLRGFNEQFF
V: TRBV7-9; J: TRBJ2-5; size: .; D: .; DNA: TGTGCCAGCAGCTCGACCCTACAACTGTACCAAGAGACCCAGTACTTC; CDR3: CASSSTLQLYQETQYF
V: TRBV25-1; J: TRBJ1-2; size: .; D: .; DNA: TGTGCCAGCAGCTGGGCCGGGGGAGCGTATGGCTACACCTTC; CDR3: CASSWAGGAYGYTF
V: TRBV29-1; J: TRBJ2-7; size: .; D: .; DNA: TGCAGCGTTGAGGAACCGAACTACGAGCAGTACTTC; CDR3: CSVEEPNYEQYF
V: TRBV20-1; J: TRBJ1-4; size: once; D: TRBD1; DNA: TGCAGTACCAAGGGGGCGCGATGGGAAAAACTGTTTTTT; CDR3: CSTKGARWEKLFF
V: TRBV24-1; J: TRBJ2-3; size: .; D: TRBD1; DNA: TGTGCCACCAGTGATTTGGGGACAGCTAACACAGATACGCAGTATTTT; CDR3: CATSDLGTANTDTQYF
V: TRBV18; J: TRBJ2-5; size: many; D: .; DNA: TGTGCCAGCTCACCAGGGACGGAGACCCAGTACTTC; CDR3: CASSPGTETQYF
V: TRBV20-1; J: TRBJ2-1; size: few; D: TRBD2; DNA: TGCAGTGCTAGACTTAGCGGGGTCCTCTACAATGAGCAGTTCTTC; CDR3: CSARLSGVLYNEQFF
V: TRBV5-1; J: TRBJ2-1; size: .; D: .; DNA: .; CDR3: CASSLAVGQGTPFF
V: TRBV6-6; J: TRBJ1-1; size: .; D: .; DNA: TGTGCCACAAATTCAGGGGAACAGGTAGCTTTCTTT; CDR3: CATNSGEQVAFF
V: TRBV10-3; J: TRBJ1-4; size: few; D: .; DNA: TGTGCCATCAGTGAGGGGAGAGGTGAAAAACTGTTTTTT; CDR3: CAISEGRGEKLFF
V: TRBV4-3; J: TRBJ2-7; size: .; D: TRBD2; DNA: TGCGCCAGCAGCCAAGATAGGACTAGCGGGTACGAGCAGTACTTC; CDR3: CASSQDRTSGYEQYF
V: TRBV4-1; J: TRBJ1-5; size: few; D: .; DNA: TGCGCCAGCAGCCAAGTTGCAGGGACACAACAGCCCCAGCATTTT; CDR3: CASSQVAGTQQPQHF
V: TRBV20-1; J: TRBJ1-1; size: few; D: .; DNA: TGCAGTGCCTCCTATCCACAGGCCACCACTGGGAACACTGAAGCTTTCTTT; CDR3: CSASYPQATTGNTEAFF
V: TRBV28; J: TRBJ2-7; size: few; D: .; DNA: TGTGCCAGCCGTAGAGGGCCTGGGTCCTACGAGCAGTACTTC; CDR3: CASRRGPGSYEQYF
V: TRBV7-2; J: TRBJ2-1; size: .; D: .; DNA: TGTGCCAGCAGCTCCGGGGAAAACGCTCCAAACAATGAGCAGTTCTTC; CDR3: CASSSGENAPNNEQFF
V: TRBV14; J: TRBJ2-3; size: .; D: TRBD1; DNA: TGTGCCAGCAGCCTCTATTGGACAGGTAGTGCAGATACGCAGTATTTT; CDR3: CASSLYWTGSADTQYF
V: TRBV5-1; J: TRBJ1-2; size: .; D: .; DNA: TGCGCCAGCAGCCCCGGGGAGTTCGATGGCTACACCTTC; CDR3: CASSPGEFDGYTF
V: TRBV24-1; J: TRBJ1-5; size: .; D: .; DNA: TGTGCCACCAGTGAGGGGGGCCATCAGCCCCAGCATTTT; CDR3: CATSEGGHQPQHF
V: TRBV28; J: TRBJ2-2; size: .; D: TRBD2; DNA: TGTGCCAGCAGTTTGGGGACTATCAACACCGGGGAGCTGTTTTTT; CDR3: CASSLGTINTGELFF
V: TRBV11-2; J: TRBJ2-3; size: .; D: .; DNA: TGTGCCAGCAGCCTGCTCCCGGGAGATACGCAGTATTTT; CDR3: CASSLLPGDTQYF
V: TRBV5-1; J: TRBJ2-5; size: few; D: .; DNA: TGCGCCAGCAGCTTGGCCAAGCTTTCCAACAGGCAAGAGACCCAGTACTTC; CDR3: CASSLAKLSNRQETQYF
V: TRBV18; J: TRBJ2-7; size: .; D: .; DNA: TGTGCCAGCTCACGGGGGGAAACCTACGAGCAGTACTTC; CDR3: CASSRGETYEQYF
V: TRBV13; J: TRBJ2-2; size: few; D: .; DNA: TGTGCCAGCAGCACTTCAGAGGTGGGCGCTGGAGGGGAGCTGTTTTTT; CDR3: CASSTSEVGAGGELFF
V: TRBV18; J: TRBJ2-7; size: .; D: .; DNA: TGTGCCAGCTCAGGGCTGGATTACGAGCAGTACTTC; CDR3: CASSGLDYEQYF
V: TRBV6-5; J: TRBJ2-3; size: few; D: TRBD2; DNA: TGTGCCAGCAGTTACTTTTATGCGGCTAGCGGGGGAACCAGCACAGATACGCAGTATTTT; CDR3: CASSYFYAASGGTSTDTQYF
V: TRBV6-5; J: TRBJ2-1; size: few; D: TRBD1; DNA: TGTGCCAGCAGGCGGGACAGGATTAACAATGAGCAGTTCTTC; CDR3: CASRRDRINNEQFF
V: TRBV4-1; J: TRBJ2-5; size: .; D: .; DNA: TGCGCCAGCGGCCAAGATCTTTGGCAGGGCGAGGAGACCCAGTACTTC; CDR3: CASGQDLWQGEETQYF